This TCR beta chain was documented in a study of vaccination effects on CD4 cells after COVID-19. Across the whole study: Every participant took two doses of the BNT162b2 or mRNA-1273 vaccine.

A word on this clone: Its cognate antigen is unknown.

V gave up 4 bases and J gave up 6 bases; unmatched junction bases: 1. From germline, CDR1 is SGDLS and CDR2 YYNGEE. The CDR3 totals 12 residues. Generated by immunoSEQ multiplex PCR, the TCRdb table keeps only in-frame clones and is missing some. This table has roughly 27,000 clones, under 75% appearing once. Expansion of antigen-specific CD4+ T cells with viral peptide pools was carried out by the ViraFEST assay before sequencing. Subsequent to approximately 9 days of culture, CD4+ T cells were isolated. A PCR test confirmed that the person had SARS-CoV-2 infection between March and December 2020. This TCR derives from a human donor who had a prior SARS-CoV-2 infection. Specimen: CD4+ T cells from PBMCs cultured with SARS-CoV-2 spike peptides, collected before COVID-19 vaccination. The rearrangement links TRBV9 to TRBJ2-7; 10 bases agree with TRBD2. The CDR3 region has the DNA TGTGCCAGCAGCAGACTAGCGGGCGAGCAGTACTTC. Amino acid sequence: CASSRLAGEQYF.